This entry lists 8 T cell receptor beta chains sequenced from one sample in a study of early T cells in non-severe SARS-CoV-2 infection. Using its own MiXCR run on the 5' RACE reads, TCRdb lists one record per CDR3 protein. The sample consists of tens of thousands of distinct CDR3 sequences, around 7% of them appearing once. The source was whole blood, collected at baseline. The source is an adult who was a healthcare worker with PCR-confirmed SARS-CoV-2 infection or an uninfected control (not recorded which).

V is TRBV6-4 and J is TRBJ2-7; D remains unclear. Germline V lookup: CDR1 MRHNA, CDR2 SNTAGT. The V end was cut by 9 bases, the J end by 1 base, with 10 bases between. The CDR3 totals 12 residues. The chain's CDR3 is CARDVRSYEQYF. In DNA form, the CDR3 reads TGTGCCAGGGATGTAAGGTCCTACGAGCAGTACTTC.

In its sample, this clonotype was seen many times. V and J are TRBV9 and TRBJ1-5, with TRBD1 matching 8 bases. The CDR3 loop spans 19 amino acids. V lost 0 bases, J lost 3 bases, and 14 bases stayed unmatched. CDR1 and CDR2 (germline): SGDLS, YYNGEE. CDR3 coding DNA: TGTGCCAGCAGCGTAGAGGTCAGGGGGCGTTTTGAGAACAATCAGCCCCAGCATTTT. Encoded protein: CASSVEVRGRFENNQPQHF.

This clonotype was detected only a few times. V and J are TRBV10-3 and TRBJ2-3, with D perhaps matching TRBD2 (5 bases). V dropped 4 bases and J dropped 3 bases, with 5 bases sitting between them. The CDR3 is made up of 12 amino acids. Germline CDR1 and CDR2: ENHRY and SYGVKD. CDR3 in DNA: TGTGCCATCAGTGCGGGGACAGATACGCAGTATTTT. Translation gives CAISAGTDTQYF.

This clonotype was picked up many times. The chain recombines TRBV30 with TRBJ2-7; D unclear. Trimming left V 4 bases short and J 7 bases short, with 11 bases between. The germline gives CDR1 GTSNPN, CDR2 SVGIG (reference sequence). CDR3 length: 11 amino acids. CDR3 in DNA: TGTGCCTGGAAAAAACAAGGAGAGCAGTACTTC. Translation: CAWKKQGEQYF.

This clonotype has just a few counts. The chain couples TRBV28 to TRBJ1-6; TRBD1 matches 10 bases. There are 14 residues in the CDR3. J was trimmed by 9 bases and V by 5 bases; bases with no gene match: 4. CDR1 MDHEN and CDR2 SYDVKM come from the germline V gene. CDR3 in DNA: TGTGCCAGCAGTACCGGGACAGGGGTTTCACCCCTCCACTTT. It translates to CASSTGTGVSPLHF.

This clonotype showed up many times. The J gene is TRBJ2-7, the V gene TRBV5-1, with 7 bases fitting TRBD2. This CDR3 spans 15 amino acids. Germline CDR1 SGHRS, CDR2 YFSETQ. Trimming took 5 bases from V and 2 from J; bases not matched to a gene: 10. The CDR3 protein is CASSSNREETYEQYF. In DNA form, the CDR3 reads TGCGCCAGCAGTTCGAACCGGGAGGAGACCTACGAGCAGTACTTC.

In its sample, this clonotype was seen many times. This chain joins TRBV5-1 and TRBJ2-6; perhaps TRBD1 as D (5 bases). The CDR3 is 16 amino acids. Trimming cost V 0 bases and J 4 bases, with 11 bases left between them. Germline CDR1 SGHRS, CDR2 YFSETQ. This chain's CDR3 is CASSLGTGVGANVLTF. CDR3 coding DNA: TGCGCCAGCAGCTTGGGAACAGGTGTGGGGGCCAACGTCCTGACTTTC.

This clonotype was detected many times. The rearrangement uses TRBV6-4 and TRBJ2-1; D is unresolved. Germline V gives CDR1 MRHNA, CDR2 SNTAGT. CDR3 length equals 15 residues. The V end lost 2 bases, the J end lost 9 bases, and 17 bases lay between the germline ends. CDR3 sequence: CASSDKGSWSCEQFF. CDR3 nucleotide sequence: TGTGCCAGCAGTGACAAGGGCTCCTGGTCCTGTGAGCAGTTCTTC.